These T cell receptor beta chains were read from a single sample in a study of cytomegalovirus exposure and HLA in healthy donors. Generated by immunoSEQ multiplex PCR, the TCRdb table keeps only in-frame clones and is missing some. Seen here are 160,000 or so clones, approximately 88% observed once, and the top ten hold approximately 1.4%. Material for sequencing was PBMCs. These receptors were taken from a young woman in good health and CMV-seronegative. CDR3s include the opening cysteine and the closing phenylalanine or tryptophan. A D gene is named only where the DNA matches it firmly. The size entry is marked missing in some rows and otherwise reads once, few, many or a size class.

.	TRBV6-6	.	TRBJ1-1	CASSQTGRGTEAFF	TGTGCCAGCAGTCAAACAGGGAGGGGCACTGAAGCTTTCTTT
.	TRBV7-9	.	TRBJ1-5	CASSRILGGSNQPQHF	TGTGCCAGCAGCCGGATCTTAGGCGGTAGCAATCAGCCCCAGCATTTT
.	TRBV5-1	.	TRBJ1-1	CASSLASGDFNTEAFF	TGCGCCAGCAGCTTGGCGTCAGGGGATTTCAACACTGAAGCTTTCTTT
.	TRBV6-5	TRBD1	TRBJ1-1	CASSYQTGGANTEAFF	TGTGCCAGCAGTTACCAAACAGGGGGCGCGAACACTGAAGCTTTCTTT
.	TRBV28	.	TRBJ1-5	CASSLGASFNQPQHF	TGTGCCAGCAGTTTAGGAGCAAGCTTCAATCAGCCCCAGCATTTT
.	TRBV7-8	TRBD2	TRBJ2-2	CASSQSGGATGELFF	TGTGCCAGCAGCCAGAGCGGGGGGGCCACCGGGGAGCTGTTTTTT
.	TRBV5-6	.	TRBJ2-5	CASSFSGFGVETQYF	TGTGCCAGCAGCTTCAGCGGATTTGGGGTAGAGACCCAGTACTTC
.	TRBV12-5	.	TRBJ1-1	CASGLVLGSGTEAFF	TGTGCTAGTGGTTTGGTACTTGGGTCGGGCACTGAAGCTTTCTTT
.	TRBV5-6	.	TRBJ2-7	CASSLAENGAHEQYF	TGTGCCAGCAGCTTGGCCGAGAATGGGGCCCACGAGCAGTACTTC
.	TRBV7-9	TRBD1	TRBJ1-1	CSSIGDRGPVLDTEAFF	TGTTCCAGCATCGGGGACAGGGGGCCGGTTCTAGACACTGAAGCTTTCTTT
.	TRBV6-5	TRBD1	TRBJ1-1	CASGTGGEAEAFF	TGTGCCAGCGGTACAGGGGGTGAGGCTGAAGCTTTCTTT
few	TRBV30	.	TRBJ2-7	CAWSVIRLTEQYF	TGTGCCTGGAGTGTAATCAGGTTAACCGAGCAGTACTTC
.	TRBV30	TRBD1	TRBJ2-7	CAWSAQGASEQYF	TGTGCCTGGAGTGCCCAGGGGGCGTCCGAGCAGTACTTC
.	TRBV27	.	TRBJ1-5	CASSLSPGPQPQHF	TGTGCCAGCAGTCTCTCACCAGGGCCTCAGCCCCAGCATTTT
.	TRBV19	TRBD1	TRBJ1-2	CASRFRGSGYTF	TGTGCCAGTAGATTCAGGGGGTCTGGCTACACCTTC
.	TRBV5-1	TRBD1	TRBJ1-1	CASSWGQLTEAFF	TGCGCCAGCAGCTGGGGACAGCTCACTGAAGCTTTCTTT
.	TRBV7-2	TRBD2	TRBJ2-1	CASSPTSGAYNEQFF	TGTGCCAGCAGCCCAACTAGCGGGGCCTACAATGAGCAGTTCTTC
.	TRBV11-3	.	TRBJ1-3	CASSYPGGLGNTIYF	TGTGCCAGCAGCTACCCCGGGGGGCTTGGAAACACCATATATTTT
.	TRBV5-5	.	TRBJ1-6	CASSLVNSPLHF	TGTGCCAGCAGCTTGGTAAATTCACCCCTCCACTTT
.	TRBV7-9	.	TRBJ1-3	CASSLGQPASGNTIYF	TGTGCCAGCAGCTTAGGACAGCCGGCCTCTGGAAACACCATATATTTT
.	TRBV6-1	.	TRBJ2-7	CASSERGASYEQYF	TGTGCCAGCAGTGAACGGGGAGCCTCCTACGAGCAGTACTTC
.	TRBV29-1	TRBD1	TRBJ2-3	CSVERGGRDTQYF	TGCAGCGTTGAGCGAGGGGGCAGAGATACGCAGTATTTT
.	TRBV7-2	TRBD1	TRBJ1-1	CASFRGPHNTEAFF	TGTGCCAGCTTCAGGGGGCCTCATAACACTGAAGCTTTCTTT